This is a list of T cell receptor beta chains from one sample in a study of cytomegalovirus exposure and HLA in healthy donors. Method: immunoSEQ multiplex PCR; TCRdb's copy keeps in-frame clones and lacks some. The sample holds some 120,000 clones, 80% seen once. The sample comprised PBMCs. These receptors all come from a man aged 25 to 40 in good health and CMV-seronegative. CDR3s include the opening cysteine and the closing phenylalanine or tryptophan. The D gene is left open where the match is weak. Clone size is shown for a subset of rows, as once, few, many or a class of expanded clone.

V gene	D gene	clone size	J gene	CDR3 protein	CDR3 DNA
TRBV11-2	.	.	TRBJ1-1	CASSLRSTAFF	TGTGCCAGCAGCTTACGGTCTACAGCTTTCTTT
TRBV27	.	.	TRBJ2-6	CASTPFSGANVLTF	TGTGCCAGCACTCCCTTCTCTGGGGCCAACGTCCTGACTTTC
TRBV18	TRBD1	.	TRBJ1-4	CASSRSQGLNVEKLFF	TGTGCCAGCTCACGTTCACAGGGGTTGAATGTTGAAAAACTGTTTTTT
TRBV7-2	.	.	TRBJ2-1	CASSLMGDNEQFF	TGTGCCAGCAGCTTAATGGGAGACAATGAGCAGTTCTTC
TRBV4-1	TRBD2	few	TRBJ2-3	CASSQDTGLAGGGTDTQYF	TGCGCCAGCAGCCAAGATACGGGCCTAGCGGGAGGGGGCACAGATACGCAGTATTTT
TRBV28	.	few	TRBJ1-2	CASSLPDGYTF	TGTGCCAGCAGTCTGCCAGATGGCTACACCTTC
TRBV29-1	.	.	TRBJ2-1	CSVLTASYGNEQFF	TGCAGCGTTTTAACGGCTAGTTATGGCAATGAGCAGTTCTTC
TRBV7-6	TRBD2	.	TRBJ2-7	CASSLGPSTSGSSGEQYF	TGTGCCAGCAGCTTAGGCCCATCGACTAGCGGGAGTAGTGGCGAGCAGTACTTC
TRBV28	TRBD2	.	TRBJ2-7	CASNPSGGPYYEQYF	TGTGCCAGCAATCCTTCGGGAGGACCTTACTACGAGCAGTACTTC
TRBV27	.	once	TRBJ1-5	CASKSTGSRHQPQHF	TGTGCCAGCAAAAGTACCGGGTCCCGCCATCAGCCCCAGCATTTT
TRBV19	.	.	TRBJ1-4	CASSRELGEKLFF	TGTGCCAGTAGCCGGGAATTGGGTGAAAAACTGTTTTTT
TRBV28	.	.	TRBJ2-3	CASSLWQRTTDTQYF	TGTGCCAGCAGTTTATGGCAGCGGACCACAGATACGCAGTATTTT
TRBV19	.	.	TRBJ2-7	CASALEGAYEQYF	TGTGCCAGTGCCTTAGAGGGGGCCTACGAGCAGTACTTC
TRBV19	.	.	TRBJ1-1	CASSRGGGLNTEAFF	TGTGCCAGTAGTAGGGGAGGCGGATTGAACACTGAAGCTTTCTTT
TRBV15	.	.	TRBJ2-7	CATSRVGLSSYEQYF	TGTGCCACCAGCAGAGTTGGGCTTAGCTCCTACGAGCAGTACTTC
TRBV5-1	.	.	TRBJ1-2	CASSLIPSNYGYTF	TGCGCCAGCAGCTTGATCCCAAGCAACTATGGCTACACCTTC
TRBV4-1	TRBD2	.	TRBJ2-1	CASSDIAGAPNEQFF	TGCGCCAGCAGCGACATAGCGGGAGCCCCCAATGAGCAGTTCTTC
TRBV19	TRBD2	.	TRBJ2-5	CASSTGLAVKETQYF	TGTGCCAGTAGTACGGGACTAGCGGTTAAAGAGACCCAGTACTTC
TRBV6-1	.	.	TRBJ2-7	CASRAAHSYEQYF	TGTGCCAGCAGGGCGGCTCACTCCTACGAGCAGTACTTC
TRBV19	.	.	TRBJ1-5	CASIQGSYSGQPQHF	TGTGCCAGTATTCAGGGATCTTATAGCGGGCAGCCCCAGCATTTT
TRBV14	TRBD1	.	TRBJ1-2	CASSLLQGWMYGYPF	TGTGCCAGCAGCCTTCTACAGGGGTGGATGTATGGCTACCCCTTC
TRBV13	.	.	TRBJ2-7	CASSWRTVPYEQYF	TGTGCCAGCAGCTGGAGGACAGTTCCCTACGAGCAGTACTTC
TRBV5-6	.	.	TRBJ1-1	CASSLRPERAFF	TGTGCCAGCAGCCTGCGCCCGGAGAGGGCTTTCTTT
TRBV29-1	.	once	TRBJ2-1	CSATVGGKQFF	TGCAGCGCCACTGTAGGCGGAAAGCAGTTCTTC
TRBV4-1	.	few	TRBJ2-7	CASSQLDQHYYEQYF	TGCGCCAGCAGCCAATTGGATCAGCACTACTACGAGCAGTACTTC
TRBV6-5	TRBD1	.	TRBJ2-7	CASSAGQGFSYEQYF	TGTGCCAGCAGCGCAGGACAGGGGTTCTCCTACGAGCAGTACTTC
TRBV11-2	.	.	TRBJ2-7	CASSLDPGGTYEQYF	TGTGCCAGCAGCTTAGACCCCGGGGGAACCTACGAGCAGTACTTC
TRBV6-1	TRBD1	.	TRBJ1-1	CASSVQGGNTEAFF	TGTGCCAGCAGCGTTCAGGGGGGGAACACTGAAGCTTTCTTT
TRBV4-1	.	.	TRBJ2-7	CASSQTRGPYEQYF	TGCGCCAGCAGCCAAACCAGGGGCCCCTACGAGCAGTACTTC
TRBV19	.	.	TRBJ2-5	CASSIRGGRETQYF	TGTGCCAGTAGTATTAGGGGGGGGCGGGAGACCCAGTACTTC
TRBV11-1	.	.	TRBJ1-3	CASSPTGQHGNTIYF	TGTGCCAGCAGCCCTACTGGACAACATGGAAACACCATATATTTT
TRBV19	TRBD1	.	TRBJ2-1	CATRWTGVTYNEQFF	TGTGCCACCCGATGGACAGGGGTCACCTACAATGAGCAGTTCTTC
TRBV7-9	TRBD1	once	TRBJ2-1	CASSLRQGNNEQFF	TGTGCCAGCAGCTTACGACAGGGGAACAATGAGCAGTTCTTC
TRBV7-9	.	.	TRBJ2-7	CASSLAPAVYEQYF	TGTGCCAGCAGCTTGGCCCCTGCCGTGTACGAGCAGTACTTC
TRBV29-1	.	.	TRBJ2-7	CSVRGMYDSYEQYF	TGCAGCGTTAGGGGGATGTATGACTCCTACGAGCAGTACTTC
TRBV19	TRBD1	.	TRBJ1-1	CASHGQGFPEAFF	TGTGCCAGTCATGGACAGGGGTTCCCTGAAGCTTTCTTT
TRBV19	.	.	TRBJ2-3	CASITRDTQYF	TGTGCCAGTATAACGAGGGATACGCAGTATTTT
TRBV19	TRBD1	.	TRBJ2-1	CASSSPGTGGESYNEQFF	TGTGCCAGTAGCAGTCCCGGGACAGGGGGCGAGTCCTACAATGAGCAGTTCTTC
TRBV5-1	TRBD2	.	TRBJ2-1	CASSSRAGGPRNEQFF	TGCGCCAGCAGCTCCCGGGCGGGAGGGCCGAGGAATGAGCAGTTCTTC
TRBV7-9	TRBD1	.	TRBJ1-1	CASSLIPGTGPTEAFF	TGTGCCAGCAGCTTAATCCCCGGGACAGGTCCCACTGAAGCTTTCTTT